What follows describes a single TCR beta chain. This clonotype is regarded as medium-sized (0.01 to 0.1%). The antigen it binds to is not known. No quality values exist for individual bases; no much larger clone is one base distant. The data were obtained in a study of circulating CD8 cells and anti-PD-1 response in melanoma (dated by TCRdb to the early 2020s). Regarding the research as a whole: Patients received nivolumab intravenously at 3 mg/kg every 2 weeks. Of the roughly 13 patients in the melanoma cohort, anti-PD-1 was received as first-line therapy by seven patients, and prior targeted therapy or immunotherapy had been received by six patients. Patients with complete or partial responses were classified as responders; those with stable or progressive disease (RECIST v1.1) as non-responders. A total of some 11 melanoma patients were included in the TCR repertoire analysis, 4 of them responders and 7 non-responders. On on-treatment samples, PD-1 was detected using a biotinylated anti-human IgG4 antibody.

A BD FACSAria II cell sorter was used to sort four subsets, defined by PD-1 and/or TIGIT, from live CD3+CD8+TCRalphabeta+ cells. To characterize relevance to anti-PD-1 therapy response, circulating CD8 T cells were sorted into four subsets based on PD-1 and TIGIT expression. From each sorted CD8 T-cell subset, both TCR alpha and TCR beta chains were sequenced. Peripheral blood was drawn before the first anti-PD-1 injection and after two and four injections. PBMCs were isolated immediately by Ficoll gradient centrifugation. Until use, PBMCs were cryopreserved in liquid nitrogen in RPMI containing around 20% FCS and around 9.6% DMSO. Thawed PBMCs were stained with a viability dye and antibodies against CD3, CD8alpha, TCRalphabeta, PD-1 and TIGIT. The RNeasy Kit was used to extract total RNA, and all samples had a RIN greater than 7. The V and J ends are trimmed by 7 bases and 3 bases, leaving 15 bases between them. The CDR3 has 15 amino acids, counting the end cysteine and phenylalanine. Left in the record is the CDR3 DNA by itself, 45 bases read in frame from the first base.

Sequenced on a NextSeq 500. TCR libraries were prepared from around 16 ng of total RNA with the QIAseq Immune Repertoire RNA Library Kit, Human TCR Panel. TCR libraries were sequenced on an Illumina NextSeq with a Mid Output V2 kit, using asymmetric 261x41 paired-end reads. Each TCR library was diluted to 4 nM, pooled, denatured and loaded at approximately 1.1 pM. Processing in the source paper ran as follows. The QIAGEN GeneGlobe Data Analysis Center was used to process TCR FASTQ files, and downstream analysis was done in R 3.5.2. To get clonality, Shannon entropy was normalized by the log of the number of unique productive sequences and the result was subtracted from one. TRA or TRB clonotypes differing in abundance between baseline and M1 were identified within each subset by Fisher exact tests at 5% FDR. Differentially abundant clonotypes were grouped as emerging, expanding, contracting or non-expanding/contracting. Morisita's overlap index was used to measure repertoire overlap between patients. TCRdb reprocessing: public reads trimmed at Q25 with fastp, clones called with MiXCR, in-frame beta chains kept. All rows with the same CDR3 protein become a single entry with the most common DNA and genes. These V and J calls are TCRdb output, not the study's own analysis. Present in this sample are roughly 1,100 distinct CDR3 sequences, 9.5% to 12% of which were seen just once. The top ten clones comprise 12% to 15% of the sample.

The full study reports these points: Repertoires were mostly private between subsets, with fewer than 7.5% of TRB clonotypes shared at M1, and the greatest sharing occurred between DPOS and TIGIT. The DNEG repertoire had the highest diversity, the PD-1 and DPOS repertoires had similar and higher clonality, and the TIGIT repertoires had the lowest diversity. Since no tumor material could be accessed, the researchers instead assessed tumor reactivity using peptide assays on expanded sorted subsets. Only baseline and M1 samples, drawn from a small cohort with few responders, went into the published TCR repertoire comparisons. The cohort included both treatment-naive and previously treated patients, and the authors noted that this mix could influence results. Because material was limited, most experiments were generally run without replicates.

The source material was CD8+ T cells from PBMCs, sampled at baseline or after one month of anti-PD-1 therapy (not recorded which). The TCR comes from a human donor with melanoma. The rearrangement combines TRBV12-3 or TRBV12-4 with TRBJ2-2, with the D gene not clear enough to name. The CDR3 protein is CASTPLDLYTGELFF. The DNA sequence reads TGTGCCAGCACGCCCCTGGACCTATACACCGGGGAGCTGTTTTTT.